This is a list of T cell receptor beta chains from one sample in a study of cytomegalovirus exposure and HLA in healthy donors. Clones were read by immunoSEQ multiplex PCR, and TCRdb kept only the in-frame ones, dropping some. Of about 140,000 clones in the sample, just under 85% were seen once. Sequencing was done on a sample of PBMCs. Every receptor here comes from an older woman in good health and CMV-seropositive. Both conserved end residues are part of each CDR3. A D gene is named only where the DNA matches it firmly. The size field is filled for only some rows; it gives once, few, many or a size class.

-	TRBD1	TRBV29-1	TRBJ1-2	TGCAGCGTTGAGGTGGACAGGGGAATATTCAACTATGGCTACACCTTC	CSVEVDRGIFNYGYTF
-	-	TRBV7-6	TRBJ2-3	TGTGCCAGCAGCTTAGTAGGGTCGGGGGCGCAGTATTTT	CASSLVGSGAQYF
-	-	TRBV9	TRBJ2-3	TGTGCCAGCAGCCCTCTTACGCCTCAGATCACAGATACGCAGTATTTT	CASSPLTPQITDTQYF
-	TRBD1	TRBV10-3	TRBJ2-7	TGTGCCATCAGCGGCGGACAGGGGATCTACGAGCAGTACTTC	CAISGGQGIYEQYF
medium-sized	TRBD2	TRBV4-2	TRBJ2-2	TGTGCCAGCAGCCAAGGGGGAGGGCCCGACACCGGGGAGCTGTTTTTT	CASSQGGGPDTGELFF
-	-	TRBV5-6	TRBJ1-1	TGTGCCAGCAGCTTTTGGTCGAGGGTTATGAACACTGAAGCTTTCTTT	CASSFWSRVMNTEAFF
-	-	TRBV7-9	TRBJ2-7	TGTGCCAGCAGCCAGGCGGGGTACGAGCAGTACTTC	CASSQAGYEQYF
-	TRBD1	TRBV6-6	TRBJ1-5	TGTGCCAGCCAGGACAGGGACCTCAATCAGCCCCAGCATTTT	CASQDRDLNQPQHF
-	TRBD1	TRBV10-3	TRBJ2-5	TGTGCCATCAGCACCGGGACAGGGGACGGGACCCAGTACTTC	CAISTGTGDGTQYF
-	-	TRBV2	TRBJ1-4	TGTGCCAGCAGGGGGACTACAGGTTCGGCTGAAAAACTGTTTTTT	CASRGTTGSAEKLFF
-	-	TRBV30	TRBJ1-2	TGTGCCTGGAGTGTACAATCAGGGTCCCATGGCTACACCTTC	CAWSVQSGSHGYTF
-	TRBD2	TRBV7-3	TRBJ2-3	TGTGCCAGCAGCCTGATACTAGCGGGGGCCGCAGATACGCAGTATTTT	CASSLILAGAADTQYF
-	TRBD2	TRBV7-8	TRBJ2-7	TGTGCCAGCAGCTTCGGGACTAGCGGGAGTTACGAGCAGTACTTC	CASSFGTSGSYEQYF
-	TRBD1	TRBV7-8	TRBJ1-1	TGTGCCAGCAGCTTAGTAGGGGGCGCTTCTGAAGCTTTCTTT	CASSLVGGASEAFF
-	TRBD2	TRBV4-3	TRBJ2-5	TGCGCCAGCAGCCAAGAAAGGACTAGGATGGAGACCCAGTACTTC	CASSQERTRMETQYF